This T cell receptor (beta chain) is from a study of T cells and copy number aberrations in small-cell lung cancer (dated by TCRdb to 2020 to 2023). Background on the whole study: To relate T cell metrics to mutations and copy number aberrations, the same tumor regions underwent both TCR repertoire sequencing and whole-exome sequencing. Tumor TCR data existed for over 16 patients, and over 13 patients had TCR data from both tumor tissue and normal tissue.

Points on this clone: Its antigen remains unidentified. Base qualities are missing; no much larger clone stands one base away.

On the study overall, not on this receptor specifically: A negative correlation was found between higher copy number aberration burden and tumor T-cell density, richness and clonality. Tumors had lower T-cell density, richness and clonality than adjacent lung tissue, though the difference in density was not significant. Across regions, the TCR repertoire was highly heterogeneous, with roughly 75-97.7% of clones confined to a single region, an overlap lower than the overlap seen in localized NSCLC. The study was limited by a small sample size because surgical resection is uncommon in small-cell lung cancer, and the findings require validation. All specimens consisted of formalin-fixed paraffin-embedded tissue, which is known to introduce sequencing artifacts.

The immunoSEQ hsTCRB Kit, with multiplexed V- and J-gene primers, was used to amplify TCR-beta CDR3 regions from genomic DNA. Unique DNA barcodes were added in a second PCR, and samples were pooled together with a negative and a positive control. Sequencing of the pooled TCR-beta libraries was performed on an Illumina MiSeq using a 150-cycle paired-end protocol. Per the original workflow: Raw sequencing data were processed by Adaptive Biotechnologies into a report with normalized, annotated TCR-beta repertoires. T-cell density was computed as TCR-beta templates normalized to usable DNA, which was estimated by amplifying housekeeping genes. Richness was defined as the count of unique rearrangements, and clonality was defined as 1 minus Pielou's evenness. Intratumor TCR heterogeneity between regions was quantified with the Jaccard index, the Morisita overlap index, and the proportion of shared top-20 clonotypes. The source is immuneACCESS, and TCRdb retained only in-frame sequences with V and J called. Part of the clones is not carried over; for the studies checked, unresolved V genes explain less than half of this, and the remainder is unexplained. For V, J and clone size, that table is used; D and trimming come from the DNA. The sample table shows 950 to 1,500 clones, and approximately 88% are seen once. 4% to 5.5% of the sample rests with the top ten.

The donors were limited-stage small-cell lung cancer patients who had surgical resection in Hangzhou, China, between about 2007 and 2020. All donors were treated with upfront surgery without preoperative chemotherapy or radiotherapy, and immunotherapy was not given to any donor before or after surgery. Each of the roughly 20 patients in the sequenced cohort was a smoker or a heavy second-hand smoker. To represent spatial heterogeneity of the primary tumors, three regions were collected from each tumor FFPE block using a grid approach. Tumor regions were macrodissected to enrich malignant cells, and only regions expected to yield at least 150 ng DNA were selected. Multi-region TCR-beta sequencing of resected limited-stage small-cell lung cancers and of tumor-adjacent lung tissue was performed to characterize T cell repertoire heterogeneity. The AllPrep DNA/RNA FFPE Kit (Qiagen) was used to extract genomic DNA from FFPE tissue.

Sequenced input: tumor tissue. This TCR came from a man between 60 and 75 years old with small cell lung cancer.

The CDR3 reads CASSEEGTHTYEQYF. The DNA sequence is TGTGCCAGCAGTGAAGAGGGGACACATACCTACGAGCAGTACTTC. Here the chain combines TRBV2 and TRBJ2-7; a weak D assignment points to TRBD1 (6 bases agree). From the cysteine through the phenylalanine, the CDR3 covers 15 amino acids. Here the CDR3 DNA is all that survives: 45 bases in frame from base 1. As encoded in the germline V gene, CDR1 is SNHLY while CDR2 is FYNNEI. V drops 1 base and J drops 2 bases, leaving 12 bases in between.